These T cell receptor beta chains were read from a single sample in a study of blood T cell repertoires in COVID-19. The data were produced by immunoSEQ multiplex PCR, yet TCRdb's version contains in-frame clones alone and is incomplete. The sample gives 150,000 to 200,000 clones, more than 75% of which show up once; around 6.1% is in the top ten. Sequenced: PBMCs or T cells enriched from blood (not recorded which). Source of these receptors: a middle-aged man who had recovered from COVID-19. CDR3s include the opening cysteine and the closing phenylalanine or tryptophan. The D gene is left open where the match is weak. Only some rows state a clone size, as once, few, many or a class for expanded clones.

TRBV27	once	14	TRBJ1-2	NA	CASSFGAHNYGYTF	TGTGCCAGCAGTTTTGGGGCACATAACTATGGCTACACCTTC
TRBV5-5	NA	14	TRBJ2-1	TRBD1	CASSYGTVYNEQFF	TGTGCCAGCAGCTACGGGACAGTCTACAATGAGCAGTTCTTC
TRBV5-1	NA	16	TRBJ1-5	TRBD1	CASSLTTGDSNQPQHF	TGCGCCAGCAGCTTAACTACAGGGGATAGCAATCAGCCCCAGCATTTT
TRBV5-8	NA	14	TRBJ1-4	NA	CASSLGQANEKLFF	TGTGCCAGCAGCTTGGGACAGGCTAATGAAAAACTGTTTTTT
TRBV5-1	NA	16	TRBJ2-2	TRBD2	CASSSGPGGDTGELFF	TGCGCCAGCAGCTCCGGACCGGGGGGAGATACCGGGGAGCTGTTTTTT
TRBV2	NA	13	TRBJ2-5	TRBD1	CASRSGQGETQYF	TGTGCCAGCAGGTCCGGACAGGGCGAGACCCAGTACTTC
TRBV5-1	NA	13	TRBJ2-7	NA	CASSLRGNYEQYF	TGCGCCAGCAGCTTGAGAGGGAACTACGAGCAGTACTTC
TRBV3-1/TRBV3-2	once	16	TRBJ2-3	NA	CASSRGYSRDTDTQYF	TGTGCCAGCAGCCGGGGGTATTCGCGGGACACAGATACGCAGTATTTT
TRBV3-1/TRBV3-2	NA	12	TRBJ1-2	NA	CASSQESYGYTF	TGTGCCAGCAGCCAAGAGAGTTATGGCTACACCTTC
TRBV27	NA	12	TRBJ1-2	NA	CATRFPGGGYTF	TGTGCCACTCGATTCCCCGGGGGAGGCTACACCTTC
TRBV6-6	NA	14	TRBJ2-1	TRBD1	CASSLTTGGNEQFF	TGTGCCAGCAGTTTAACGACAGGGGGCAATGAGCAGTTCTTC
TRBV18	NA	15	TRBJ2-4	NA	CASSSNLRGKNIQYF	TGTGCCAGCTCCTCCAACCTTAGGGGCAAAAACATTCAGTACTTC
TRBV27	NA	16	TRBJ1-2	TRBD1	CASSPWTGDSMYGYTF	TGTGCCAGCAGTCCCTGGACAGGGGATAGTATGTATGGCTACACCTTC
TRBV4-2	NA	17	TRBJ2-5	TRBD1	CASSQQAGRGPGETQYF	TGTGCCAGCAGCCAACAGGCGGGCAGGGGGCCTGGGGAGACCCAGTACTTC
TRBV5-6	NA	13	TRBJ1-2	TRBD1	CASSGQAVYGYTF	TGTGCCAGCAGCGGACAGGCGGTCTATGGCTACACCTTC
TRBV27	NA	16	TRBJ1-1	NA	CASSLRERGSNTEAFF	TGTGCCAGCAGTTTAAGGGAGAGGGGGTCAAACACTGAAGCTTTCTTT
TRBV28	few	15	TRBJ1-6	NA	CASTRVGVEGSPLHF	TGTGCCAGCACCCGAGTCGGGGTGGAGGGTTCACCCCTCCACTTT
TRBV9	NA	17	TRBJ1-2	TRBD1	CASSVPKGGQGASGYTF	TGTGCCAGCAGCGTTCCAAAAGGGGGACAGGGGGCCTCTGGCTACACCTTC
TRBV24-1	NA	15	TRBJ2-5	NA	CATSSPQVGSETQYF	TGTGCCACCAGCTCGCCCCAGGTCGGTTCAGAGACCCAGTACTTC
TRBV5-1	NA	15	TRBJ2-3	TRBD1	CASSLVGTGSDTQYF	TGCGCCAGCAGCTTGGTGGGGACAGGATCAGATACGCAGTATTTT
TRBV7-9	once	17	TRBJ2-3	TRBD2	CASSPQGLGRGTDTQYF	TGTGCCAGCAGCCCGCAAGGACTAGGGAGGGGCACAGATACGCAGTATTTT
TRBV3-1/TRBV3-2	NA	14	TRBJ1-5	TRBD1	CASSEGQVNQPQHF	TGTGCCAGCAGCGAAGGACAGGTCAATCAGCCCCAGCATTTT
TRBV3-1/TRBV3-2	NA	15	TRBJ1-5	NA	CASSPSPGSNQPQHF	TGTGCCAGCAGTCCAAGCCCAGGTAGCAATCAGCCCCAGCATTTT
TRBV9	NA	15	TRBJ1-3	TRBD1	CASSVEGGLGNTIYF	TGTGCCAGCAGCGTTGAAGGGGGCTTGGGAAACACCATATATTTT
TRBV5-5	NA	15	TRBJ2-5	NA	CASSLAGGGRETQYF	TGTGCCAGCAGCTTGGCCGGAGGGGGCCGAGAGACCCAGTACTTC
TRBV6-5	NA	15	TRBJ1-6	TRBD1	CASRDRGLFYSPLHF	TGTGCCAGCAGGGACAGGGGCCTTTTCTATTCACCCCTCCACTTT
TRBV11-2	NA	13	TRBJ2-1	TRBD1	CAMGTEMNNEQFF	TGTGCCATGGGGACAGAAATGAACAATGAGCAGTTCTTC